This passage covers 27 T cell receptor beta chains from one sample sequenced in a study of OX40 agonist ivuxolimab in advanced cancers. Only in-frame clones appear in the TCRdb table, and some are missing; sequencing was by immunoSEQ multiplex PCR. The sample shows about 77,000 clones, more than 75% of them seen only once. The source material was CD4+ or CD8+ T cells sorted from blood, sampled in a trial of the OX40 agonist ivuxolimab. These receptor sequences come from an adult with an advanced solid tumor such as melanoma, head and neck, liver or kidney cancer.

This clone was picked up one time. This chain links TRBV5-1 with TRBJ2-7; TRBD1 is a possible D gene (6 bases). Looked up from germline, CDR1 is SGHRS and CDR2 is YFSETQ. The CDR3 runs to 14 residues. V was clipped by 2 bases and J by 2 bases, with 11 bases between them. The CDR3 is CASSLQGRTYEQYF. The DNA of the CDR3 is TGCGCCAGCAGCTTACAGGGTCGGACCTACGAGCAGTACTTC.

The chain links TRBV28 to TRBJ2-1, with a tentative D call TRBD1 (6 bases). Between the trimmed V and J ends, which lost 3 bases and 15 bases, there was a span of 18 bases. Germline-derived CDR1 and CDR2 are MDHEN and SYDVKM. This CDR3 has 13 amino acids. The CDR3: CASSLGAGKKGFF. The CDR3 DNA sequence: TGTGCCAGCAGTTTGGGGGCAGGTAAAAAAGGGTTCTTC.

V and J are TRBV5-4 and TRBJ2-3; no reliable D call. CDR1 is SGHNT, CDR2 YYREEE, per germline (reference sequence). This CDR3 comprises 13 residues. V lost 7 bases and J 4 bases, leaving 13 bases between the germline ends. CDR3 nucleotides: TGTGCCAGCTCGATAGGAGCGTCAGATACGCAGTATTTT. Amino acids: CASSIGASDTQYF.

This rearrangement joins TRBV5-1 to TRBJ2-1; 15 nucleotides align to TRBD2. The CDR3 consists of 17 residues. Per germline, CDR1 SGHRS and CDR2 YFSETQ. V lost 4 bases, J lost 6 bases, and 8 bases stayed unmatched. CDR3 amino acids: CASSPGLAGGLINEQFF. The CDR3 DNA sequence: TGCGCCAGCAGCCCGGGACTAGCGGGGGGCCTAATCAATGAGCAGTTCTTC.

Here the CDR3 reads CASSIRTGGGNTIYF. CDR3 in DNA: TGTGCCAGCAGCATCCGGACAGGGGGCGGAAACACCATATATTTT. The rearrangement joins TRBV5-4 to TRBJ1-3; TRBD1 matches 11 bases. Germline-derived CDR1 and CDR2 are SGHNT and YYREEE (reference sequence). J was trimmed by 4 bases and V by 4 bases; bases with no gene match: 4. The CDR3 has 15 amino acids.

The gene calls are TRBV5-1 and TRBJ2-6; D uncertain. CDR3 length equals 15 residues. Germline loops: CDR1 SGHRS, CDR2 YFSETQ. V lost 5 bases and J lost 0, with 9 bases in between. The CDR3 loop reads CASSSGHSGANVLTF. CDR3 in DNA: TGCGCCAGCAGTTCGGGCCACTCTGGGGCCAACGTCCTGACTTTC.

J is TRBJ1-5 and V is TRBV5-4; D is unclear. Germline values: CDR1 SGHNT, CDR2 YYREEE (reference sequence). CDR3 length: 14 amino acids. Trimming took 0 bases from V and 5 from J, leaving 9 bases between them. The CDR3 reads CASSLEGGDQPQHF. In nucleotides, the CDR3 is TGTGCCAGCAGCTTGGAGGGAGGCGATCAGCCCCAGCATTTT.

This clone was seen only once. The chain combines TRBV7-9 with TRBJ1-4, with TRBD1 matching 9 bases. The germline CDR1 and CDR2 sequences are SEHNR and FQNEAQ (reference sequence). This CDR3 has 12 amino acids. After removal of 5 bases from V and 17 bases from J, the junction contained 9 bases not matched to a gene. In nucleotides, the CDR3 is TGTGCCAGCAGCCCCGGGACAGGGATTATCTTTTTT. Its translation: CASSPGTGIIFF.

In its sample, this clone was seen once. The rearrangement links TRBV4-1 to TRBJ2-7, with 7 bases that match TRBD2. CDR1 and CDR2 (germline): MGHRA, YSYEKL. The ends lost 4 bases at V and 2 bases at J; junction bases unmatched: 11. The CDR3 sequence is 16 residues long. CDR3 in DNA: TGCGCCAGCAGCCTAAGCTTGGCTAGCGGTACCTACGAGCAGTACTTC. Translating gives CASSLSLASGTYEQYF.

The CDR3 reads CASSQDMGGATKAFF. The CDR3 region has the DNA TGTGCCAGCAGCCAAGATATGGGGGGCGCAACAAAAGCTTTCTTT. The chain employs TRBV4-2 and TRBJ1-1; possibly TRBD1 for D (6 bases). Germline V gene sequence: CDR1 LGHNA, CDR2 YNFKEQ. Trimming took off 0 bases at V and 9 bases at J, with 17 bases between the two ends. CDR3 length: 15 amino acids.

The V and J genes are TRBV28 and TRBJ2-5, with D hard to call. The germline V gene encodes CDR1 MDHEN and CDR2 SYDVKM. This CDR3 contains 12 residues. Trimming left V 3 bases short and J 2 bases short, with 4 bases between. CDR3 sequence reads: CASSFRQETQYF. CDR3 nucleotides: TGTGCCAGCAGTTTTCGGCAAGAGACCCAGTACTTC.

The chain has TRBV27 and TRBJ2-7, with D unresolved. This CDR3 is 14 amino acids long. With 2 bases removed from V and 4 bases from J, the gap between germline ends came to 12 bases. Germline V CDR1 and CDR2: MNHEY, SMNVEV (reference sequence). In DNA form, the CDR3 reads TGTGCCAGCAGTTTAAGGGTGGGCCGGTACGAGCAGTACTTC. Translation: CASSLRVGRYEQYF.

The gene calls are TRBV25-1 and TRBJ1-4; 12 bases map to TRBD1. The CDR3 contains 15 residues. The germline V gene encodes CDR1 MGHDK and CDR2 SYGVNS. V was pared by 7 bases and J by 7 bases, with 7 bases of the junction left unmatched. The CDR3 is CASMPGQGAFEKLFF. CDR3 in DNA: TGTGCCAGCATGCCGGGACAGGGGGCTTTTGAAAAACTGTTTTTT.

The chain employs TRBV28 and TRBJ1-5; 7 nucleotides agree with TRBD1. Trimming took 6 bases from V and 9 from J; bases not matched to a gene: 11. Germline V gene sequence: CDR1 MDHEN, CDR2 SYDVKM. The CDR3 contains 14 residues. CDR3 region: CASSLGQVLRPQHF. Written as DNA, the CDR3 is TGTGCCAGCAGCCTAGGACAGGTTCTCAGGCCCCAGCATTTT.

A single count supports this clone. The chain uses TRBV30 and TRBJ1-6; D is undetermined. Trimming pared 3 bases from V and 6 bases from J, leaving 12 bases between. CDR1 and CDR2 from the germline V gene are GTSNPN and SVGIG (reference sequence). The CDR3 runs 14 residues. The CDR3 DNA reads as TGTGCCTGGAGGCTAGAAGTAACTAATTCACCCCTCCACTTT. It codes for CAWRLEVTNSPLHF.

Notes on this clone: A junction boundary mismatches the germline segment, possibly from a read error. The genes are TRBV6-5 and TRBJ2-7; TRBD2 matches at 10 bases. From germline, CDR1 is MNHEY and CDR2 SVGAGI. The CDR3 length is 12 residues. CDR3 DNA: TGTGCCAGCAGTGTAGCGGGGGGCCCTCTTGACTTC. As protein: CASSVAGGPLDF.

This clone was recorded once. J is TRBJ2-5 and V is TRBV5-4; TRBD2 matches at 12 bases. This CDR3 has 17 residues. Germline V gives CDR1 SGHNT, CDR2 YYREEE (reference sequence). Unmatched junction bases numbered 10, after V lost 7 bases and J lost 0 bases. CDR3 in amino acids: CASYNLAGGGNQETQYF. The CDR3, as DNA: TGTGCCAGCTACAACCTAGCGGGGGGGGGTAACCAAGAGACCCAGTACTTC.

This clone has only a few counts. This chain links TRBV2 with TRBJ1-5; no clear D gene. Per the germline V gene, CDR1 is SNHLY and CDR2 is FYNNEI. Trimming pared 7 bases from V and 5 bases from J, leaving 9 bases between. The CDR3 extends over 12 amino acids. The CDR3 coding sequence is TGTGCCAGCAACGGTGGGGATCAGCCCCAGCATTTT. Translated: CASNGGDQPQHF.

This chain uses TRBV7-2 with TRBJ2-1; 7 bases map to TRBD2. There are 14 residues in the CDR3. Germline V gene data show CDR1 as SGHTA and CDR2 as FQGNSA. Trimming cost V 4 bases and J 3 bases; bases outside gene matches: 3. CDR3 residues: CASSSGTNYNEQFF. DNA for the CDR3: TGTGCCAGCAGCTCTGGGACTAACTACAATGAGCAGTTCTTC.

The J gene is TRBJ1-6, the V gene TRBV28; D is uncertain. The CDR3 runs 12 residues. In germline, CDR1 is MDHEN, CDR2 SYDVKM. V shed 5 bases and J shed 7 bases, with 6 bases lying between them. This chain's CDR3 is CASSEGNSPLHF. For the CDR3, the DNA is TGTGCCAGCAGTGAAGGGAATTCACCCCTCCACTTT. The full variable domain, rest sourced from reference TRBV28 and TRBJ1-6, is DVKVTQSSRYLVKRTGEKVFLECVQDMDHENMFWYRQDPGLGLRLIYFSYDVKMKEKGDIPEGYSVSREKKERFSLILESASTNQTSMYLCASSEGNSPLHFGNGTRLTVT.

The CDR3 sequence: CASSDPTLGTPREQYF. In nucleotides, the CDR3 is TGTGCCAGCAGTGATCCCACGCTGGGGACCCCCCGAGAGCAGTACTTC. This chain connects TRBV6-1 to TRBJ2-7, with D perhaps being TRBD1 or TRBD2 (5 bases each). The length of the CDR3 is 16 residues. V lost 3 bases and J 7 bases, leaving 22 bases between the germline ends. Germline-derived CDR1 and CDR2 are MNHNS and SASEGT.

This chain links TRBV18 with TRBJ1-1; 8 bases fit TRBD1. Germline loops: CDR1 KGHSH, CDR2 LQKENI. The V gene end was trimmed by 3 bases and the J gene end by 3 bases; junction bases not matched to a gene: 12. This CDR3 has 17 residues. Written as DNA, the CDR3 is TGTGCCAGCTCACCCGGCGGGACAGGTCGCTTGCACACTGAAGCTTTCTTT. Translated, it gives CASSPGGTGRLHTEAFF. Drawing the rest from reference TRBV18 and TRBJ1-1, the complete variable domain is NAGVMQNPRHLVRRRGQEARLRCSPMKGHSHVYWYRQLPEEGLKFMVYLQKENIIDESGMPKERFSAEFPKEGPSILRIQQVVRGDSAAYFCASSPGGTGRLHTEAFFGQGTRLTVV.

This clone was recorded a few times. This chain links TRBV7-2 with TRBJ1-2; tentatively, D is TRBD1 (5 bases). The CDR3 length is 13 residues. The germline V gene encodes CDR1 SGHTA and CDR2 FQGNSA. Trimming removed 7 bases at V and 3 bases at J, with 12 bases between. As DNA, the CDR3 is TGTGCCAGCATCACCGGGACGGACTATGGCTACACCTTC. Residues: CASITGTDYGYTF.

V is TRBV19 and J is TRBJ1-1, with 12 positions matching TRBD1. Germline CDR1 LNHDA, CDR2 SQIVND (reference sequence). Trimming removed 6 bases from V and 4 bases from J; junction bases left unmatched: 6. The CDR3 has 15 residues. The CDR3 is CASRGDRGRGTEAFF. CDR3 nucleotide sequence: TGTGCCAGTAGGGGGGACAGGGGGCGAGGCACTGAAGCTTTCTTT.

The gene calls are TRBV5-1 and TRBJ2-5; 10 bases are a match to TRBD1. The V gene's germline CDR1 is SGHRS and CDR2 YFSETQ. The V segment lost 4 bases and the J segment 7 bases; nucleotides outside the gene matches: 7. The length of the CDR3 is 14 residues. CDR3 residues: CASSNDRGQGTQYF. CDR3 bases: TGCGCCAGCAGCAACGACAGGGGGCAGGGGACCCAGTACTTC.

CDR3 in amino acids: CASSEVGFSEAFF. Written as DNA, the CDR3 is TGCGCCAGCAGTGAAGTGGGATTCTCTGAAGCTTTCTTT. The chain joins TRBV10-2 to TRBJ1-1; D remains ambiguous. Germline assignment: CDR1 WSHSY and CDR2 SAAADI. The V end was cut by 3 bases, the J end by 6 bases, with 11 bases between. CDR3 length: 13 amino acids.

This clone was seen once. The J gene is TRBJ1-6, the V gene TRBV4-1, with unresolved D. This CDR3 is built from 13 residues. CDR1 is MGHRA and CDR2 is YSYEKL in the germline V gene. Trimming removed 1 base from V and 9 bases from J, with 7 bases in between. The CDR3 region is CASSQVDLSPLHF. The CDR3 DNA follows: TGCGCCAGCAGCCAAGTAGACCTTTCACCCCTCCACTTT.